One sample yielded the 5 T cell receptor beta chains listed below, sequenced in a study of siplizumab effects on memory and regulatory T cells. Data came from immunoSEQ multiplex PCR; TCRdb stores just in-frame clones and leaves some out. The sample yields roughly 110,000 clones, about 94% seen once. The sequenced sample consisted of non-Treg CD4+ T cells sorted from blood. Receptors originate from a human donor in good health.

V and J are TRBV9 and TRBJ2-3; maybe TRBD1 (6 bases). Germline-derived CDR1 and CDR2 are SGDLS and YYNGEE. This CDR3 spans 15 amino acids. V was trimmed by 1 base and J by 2 bases, leaving 11 bases between them. DNA of the CDR3: TGTGCCAGCAGCGTATTGACAGGAACCACAGATACGCAGTATTTT. This encodes CASSVLTGTTDTQYF.

The V and J genes are TRBV7-9 and TRBJ2-5; 7 bases align to TRBD1. Losses at the gene ends were 5 bases for V and 2 bases for J; bases not matched to a gene: 2. Looked up from germline, CDR1 is SEHNR and CDR2 is FQNEAQ (reference sequence). The CDR3 has 13 amino acids. Written as DNA, the CDR3 is TGTGCCAGCAGCATACAGGGGCAAGAGACCCAGTACTTC. Amino acids: CASSIQGQETQYF.

This sequence joins TRBV5-4 and TRBJ2-7; D unclear. V lost 0 bases, J lost 0 bases, and 13 bases lay in between. Germline CDR1 SGHNT, CDR2 YYREEE (reference sequence). The CDR3 covers 16 residues. DNA for the CDR3: TGTGCCAGCAGCTTGGATCAACTCCGCAGCTCCTACGAGCAGTACTTC. It encodes CASSLDQLRSSYEQYF. Looking up the rest from reference TRBV5-4 and TRBJ2-7 gives the full variable domain: ETGVTQSPTHLIKTRGQQVTLRCSSQSGHNTVSWYQQALGQGPQFIFQYYREEENGRGNFPPRFSGLQFPNYSSELNVNALELDDSALYLCASSLDQLRSSYEQYFGPGTRLTVT.

V is TRBV5-1 and J is TRBJ2-1, with 8 bases that match TRBD1. Trimming removed 4 bases from V and 4 bases from J; junction bases left unmatched: 10. CDR1 is SGHRS and CDR2 is YFSETQ in the germline V gene. This CDR3 is built from 16 residues. CDR3 nucleotide sequence: TGCGCCAGCAGCATAAGGACAGGGCCCGGTTACAATGAGCAGTTCTTC. This translates into CASSIRTGPGYNEQFF.

This sequence joins TRBV7-9 and TRBJ2-4; perhaps TRBD1 as D (5 bases). V dropped 1 base and J dropped 0 bases, with 7 bases sitting between them. Germline-derived CDR1 and CDR2 are SEHNR and FQNEAQ (reference sequence). CDR3 length: 15 amino acids. The CDR3 DNA sequence: TGTGCCAGCAGCTTAGGGGGCCTAGCCAAAAACATTCAGTACTTC. Its protein product is CASSLGGLAKNIQYF.